The 10 T cell receptor beta chains reported below all come from one sample, sequenced in a study of tumor and adjacent non-tumor tissue in lung cancer. No cell sorting was done before RNA was extracted from the tissue. TCRbeta libraries were built with three rounds of nested PCR, modified from ARM-PCR. One entry per CDR3 protein, called by TCRdb with MiXCR from the multiplex PCR reads. Among roughly 81,000 distinct CDR3 sequences listed, about 61% were seen once. Input material: lung tumor tissue. These receptor sequences come from a man aged 70-80 years with non-small cell lung cancer.

The chain employs TRBV6-1 and TRBJ2-4; the match to TRBD2 covers 11 bases. Germline values: CDR1 MNHNS, CDR2 SASEGT. The CDR3 consists of 18 residues. Losses at the gene ends were 9 bases for V and 0 bases for J; bases not matched to a gene: 13. CDR3 residues: CASTSGSGGSVAKNIQYF. For the CDR3, the DNA is TGTGCCAGTACTAGCGGGAGCGGTGGGTCCGTAGCCAAAAACATTCAGTACTTC.

As regards this clonotype: At one end, the junction sequence differs from germline, possibly due to a read error. This chain joins TRBV6-5 and TRBJ1-6, with 11 bases that match TRBD1. Per the germline V gene, CDR1 is MNHEY and CDR2 is SVGAGI. This CDR3 is built from 15 residues. Here the CDR3 reads CANSYGTGGNSHLHF. The CDR3 coding sequence is TGTGCCAACAGTTATGGGACAGGGGGTAATTCACACCTCCACTTT.

Only a few counts were recorded for this clonotype. A read error may explain this, as a much larger clone is one base away. The genes are TRBV6-2 or TRBV6-3 and TRBJ2-7; no reliable D call. With 4 bases removed from V and 5 bases from J, the gap between germline ends came to 6 bases. CDR1 and CDR2 (germline): MNHEY, SVGEGT. The CDR3 covers 11 residues. CDR3 amino acids: CASSSLNEQYF. DNA of the CDR3: TGTGCCAGCAGTTCGCTGAACGAGCAGTACTTC.

Concerning this clonotype: An end of the junction differs from the germline gene, which may be a read error. The rearrangement links TRBV11-2 to TRBJ1-4; TRBD1 is a possible D gene (6 bases). Germline V gene sequence: CDR1 SGHAT, CDR2 FQNNGV. The CDR3 spans 15 residues. CDR3 loop: CVSSLVGQIGERLFF. The CDR3 nucleotides are TGTGTCAGCAGCTTGGTCGGACAGATTGGTGAAAGATTGTTTTTT.

The CDR3 here is CVCGGRFYNEQFF. Written as DNA, the CDR3 is TGTGTCTGTGGCGGGAGGTTCTACAATGAGCAGTTCTTC. The rearrangement joins TRBV30 to TRBJ2-1, with TRBD2 identical over 8 bases. CDR3 length: 13 residues. The V gene's germline CDR1 is GTSNPN and CDR2 SVGIG (reference sequence).

This chain links TRBV6-1 with TRBJ1-4; D gene ambiguous. The CDR3 totals 16 residues. Germline-derived CDR1 and CDR2 are MNHNS and SASEGT. CDR3 in amino acids: CVRSEASVTTNEKLFF. The CDR3 DNA reads TGTGTCAGGAGTGAAGCGTCAGTGACAACTAATGAAAAACTGTTTTTT.

Comment on this clonotype: At one end the junction does not follow the germline gene, possibly because of a read error. V usage is TRBV30 and J usage is TRBJ2-1; 7 bases agree with TRBD2. CDR1 is GTSNPN and CDR2 is SVGIG in the germline V gene (reference sequence). The length of the CDR3 is 15 residues. This CDR3 reads CAYQDLGGAGVEQSF. The CDR3, as DNA: TGTGCCTACCAGGATTTGGGGGGTGCGGGGGTTGAGCAGTCCTTC.

Points on this clonotype: No conserved phenylalanine or tryptophan ends this CDR3, so it is likely a read error. This chain links TRBV10-3 with TRBJ2-2; D uncertain. Germline CDR1 and CDR2: ENHRY and SYGVKD. CDR3 length: 16 residues. As DNA, the CDR3 is TGTGCCATCAGTGAGAGTGGCGTATCGAACAACGGGGAGCTGTTTTCT. Translating it yields CAISESGVSNNGELFS.

This clonotype showed up just once. One base away lies a much larger clone, so this may be a sequencing read error. The genes are TRBV28 and TRBJ2-7; a weak D match, TRBD1 (5 bases). The V end lost 8 bases, the J end lost 2 bases, and 10 bases lay between the germline ends. The CDR3 is 12 residues long. Germline V gives CDR1 MDHEN, CDR2 SYDVKM. The CDR3 DNA reads as TGTGCCAGCTGTCTGGGGCCCTACGAGCAGTACTTC. This gives the protein CASCLGPYEQYF.

The chain links TRBV11-2 to TRBJ2-1; D gene uncertain. The CDR3 is 14 amino acids. Looked up from germline, CDR1 is SGHAT and CDR2 is FQNNGV. The V end lost 8 bases, the J end lost 1 base, and 12 bases lay between the germline ends. The CDR3 region is CASGMDHSYNEQFF. CDR3 nucleotides: TGTGCCAGCGGCATGGATCATTCCTACAATGAGCAGTTCTTC.